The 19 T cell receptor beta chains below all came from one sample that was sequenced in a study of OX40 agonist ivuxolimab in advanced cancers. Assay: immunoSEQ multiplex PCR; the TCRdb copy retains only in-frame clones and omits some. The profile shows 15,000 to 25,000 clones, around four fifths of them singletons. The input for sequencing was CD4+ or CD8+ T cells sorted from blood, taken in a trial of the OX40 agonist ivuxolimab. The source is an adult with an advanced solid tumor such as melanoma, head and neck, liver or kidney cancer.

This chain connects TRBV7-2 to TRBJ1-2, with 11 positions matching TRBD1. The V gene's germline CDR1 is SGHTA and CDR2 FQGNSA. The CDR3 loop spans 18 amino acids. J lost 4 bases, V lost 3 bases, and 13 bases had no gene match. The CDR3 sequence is CASSFLPGQGGGVYGYTF. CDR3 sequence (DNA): TGTGCCAGCAGCTTCCTTCCGGGACAGGGGGGCGGGGTCTATGGCTACACCTTC.

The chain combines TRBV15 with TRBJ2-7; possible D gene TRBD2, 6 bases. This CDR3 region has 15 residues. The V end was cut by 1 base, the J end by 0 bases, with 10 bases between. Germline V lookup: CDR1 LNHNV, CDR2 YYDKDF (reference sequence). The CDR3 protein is CATSRAAGSSYEQYF. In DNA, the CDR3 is TGTGCCACCAGCAGAGCAGCGGGTAGCTCCTACGAGCAGTACTTC. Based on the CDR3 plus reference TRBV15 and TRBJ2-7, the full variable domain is DAMVIQNPRYQVTQFGKPVTLSCSQTLNHNVMYWYQQKSSQAPKLLFHYYDKDFNNEADTPDNFQSRRPNTSFCFLDIRSPGLGDTAMYLCATSRAAGSSYEQYFGPGTRLTVT.

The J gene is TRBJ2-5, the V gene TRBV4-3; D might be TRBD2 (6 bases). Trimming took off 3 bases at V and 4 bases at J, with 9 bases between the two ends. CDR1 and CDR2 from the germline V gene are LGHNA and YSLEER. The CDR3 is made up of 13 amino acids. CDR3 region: CASSQGGLETQYF. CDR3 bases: TGCGCCAGCAGCCAGGGGGGACTAGAGACCCAGTACTTC.

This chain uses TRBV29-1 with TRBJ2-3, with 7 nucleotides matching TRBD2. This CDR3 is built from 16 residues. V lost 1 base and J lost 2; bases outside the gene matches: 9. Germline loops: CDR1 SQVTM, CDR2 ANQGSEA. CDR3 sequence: CSVEGSREPYTDTQYF. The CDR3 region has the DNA TGCAGCGTTGAAGGATCGCGGGAGCCTTACACAGATACGCAGTATTTT.

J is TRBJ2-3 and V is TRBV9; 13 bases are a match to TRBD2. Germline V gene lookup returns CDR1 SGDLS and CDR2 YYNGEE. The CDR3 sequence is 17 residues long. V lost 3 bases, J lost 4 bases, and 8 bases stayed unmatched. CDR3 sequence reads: CASSAAPGLAGPDTQYF. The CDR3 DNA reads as TGTGCCAGCAGCGCAGCTCCGGGACTAGCGGGACCAGATACGCAGTATTTT.

CDR3 region: CSGAGGYEQYF. DNA for the CDR3: TGCAGCGGGGCAGGGGGGTACGAGCAGTACTTC. J is TRBJ2-7 and V is TRBV29-1, with D perhaps matching TRBD1 (7 bases). V dropped 7 bases and J dropped 4 bases, with 11 bases sitting between them. The CDR3 totals 11 residues. CDR1 is SQVTM, CDR2 ANQGSEA, per germline.

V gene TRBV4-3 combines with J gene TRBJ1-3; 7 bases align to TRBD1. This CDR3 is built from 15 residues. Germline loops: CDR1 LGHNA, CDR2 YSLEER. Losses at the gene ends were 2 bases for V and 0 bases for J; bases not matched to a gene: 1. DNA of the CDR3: TGCGCCAGCAGCCAAACAGGGGTCTCTGGAAACACCATATATTTT. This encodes CASSQTGVSGNTIYF.

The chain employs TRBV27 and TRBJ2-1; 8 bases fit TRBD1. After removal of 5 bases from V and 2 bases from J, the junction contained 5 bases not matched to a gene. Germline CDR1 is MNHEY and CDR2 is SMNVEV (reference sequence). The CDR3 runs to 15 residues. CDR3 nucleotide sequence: TGTGCCAGCAGTACAGGACAGGGAACCTACAATGAGCAGTTCTTC. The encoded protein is CASSTGQGTYNEQFF.

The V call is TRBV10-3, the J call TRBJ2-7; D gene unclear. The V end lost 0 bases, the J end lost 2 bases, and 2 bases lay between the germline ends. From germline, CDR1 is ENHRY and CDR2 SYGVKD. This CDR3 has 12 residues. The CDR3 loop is CAISESTYEQYF. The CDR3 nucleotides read TGTGCCATCAGTGAGTCGACCTACGAGCAGTACTTC.

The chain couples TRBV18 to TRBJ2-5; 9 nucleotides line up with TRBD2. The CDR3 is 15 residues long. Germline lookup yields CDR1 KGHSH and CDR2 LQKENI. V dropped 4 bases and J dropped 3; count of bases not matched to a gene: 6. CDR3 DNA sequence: TGTGCCAGCTCACTGGGGACTAGCTCGAAAGAGACCCAGTACTTC. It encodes CASSLGTSSKETQYF. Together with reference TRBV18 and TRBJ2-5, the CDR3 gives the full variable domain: NAGVMQNPRHLVRRRGQEARLRCSPMKGHSHVYWYRQLPEEGLKFMVYLQKENIIDESGMPKERFSAEFPKEGPSILRIQQVVRGDSAAYFCASSLGTSSKETQYFGPGTRLLVL.

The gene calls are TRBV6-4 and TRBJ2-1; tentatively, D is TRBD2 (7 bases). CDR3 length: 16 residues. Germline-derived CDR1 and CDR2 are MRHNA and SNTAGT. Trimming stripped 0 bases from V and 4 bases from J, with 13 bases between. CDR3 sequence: CASSDSGRGPYNEQFF. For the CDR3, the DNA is TGTGCCAGCAGTGACTCGGGGCGGGGGCCTTACAATGAGCAGTTCTTC.

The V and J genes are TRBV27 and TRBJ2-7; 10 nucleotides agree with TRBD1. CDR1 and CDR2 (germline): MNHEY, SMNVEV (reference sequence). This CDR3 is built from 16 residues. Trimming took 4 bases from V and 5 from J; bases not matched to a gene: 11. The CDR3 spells CASSYPTGTGDHEQYF. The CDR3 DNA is TGTGCCAGCAGTTACCCCACCGGGACAGGGGACCACGAGCAGTACTTC.

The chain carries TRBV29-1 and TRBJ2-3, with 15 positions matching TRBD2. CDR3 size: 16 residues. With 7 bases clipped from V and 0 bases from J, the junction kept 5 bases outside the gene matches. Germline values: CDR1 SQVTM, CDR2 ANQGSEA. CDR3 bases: TGCAGCGCCCGAGGACTAGCGGGGGGGAGCACAGATACGCAGTATTTT. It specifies CSARGLAGGSTDTQYF.

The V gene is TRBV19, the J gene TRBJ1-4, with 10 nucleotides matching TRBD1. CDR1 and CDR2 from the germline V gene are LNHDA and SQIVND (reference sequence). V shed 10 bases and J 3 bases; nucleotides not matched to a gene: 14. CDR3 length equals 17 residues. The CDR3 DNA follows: TGTGCCACTATCGGACCCGGGACAGGGGATGCTAATGAAAAACTGTTTTTT. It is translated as CATIGPGTGDANEKLFF.

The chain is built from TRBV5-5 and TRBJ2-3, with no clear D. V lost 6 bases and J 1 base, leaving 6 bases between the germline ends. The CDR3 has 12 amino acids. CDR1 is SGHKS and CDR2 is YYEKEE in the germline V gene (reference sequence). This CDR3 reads CASTPGTDTQYF. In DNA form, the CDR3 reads TGTGCCAGCACCCCGGGCACAGATACGCAGTATTTT.

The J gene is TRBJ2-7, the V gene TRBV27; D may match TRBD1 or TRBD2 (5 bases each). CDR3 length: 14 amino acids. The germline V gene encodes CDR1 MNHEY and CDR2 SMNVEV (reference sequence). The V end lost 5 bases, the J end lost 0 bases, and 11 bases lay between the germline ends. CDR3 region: CASSPRDPSYEQYF. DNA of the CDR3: TGTGCCAGCAGTCCCCGGGACCCCTCCTACGAGCAGTACTTC.

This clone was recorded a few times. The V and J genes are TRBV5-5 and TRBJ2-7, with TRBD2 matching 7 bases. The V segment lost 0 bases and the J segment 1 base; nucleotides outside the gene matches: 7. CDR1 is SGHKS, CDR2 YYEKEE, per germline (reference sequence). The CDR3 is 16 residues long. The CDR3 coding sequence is TGTGCCAGCAGCTTGGAACTAGCCGGGGGGTCCTACGAGCAGTACTTC. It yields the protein CASSLELAGGSYEQYF.

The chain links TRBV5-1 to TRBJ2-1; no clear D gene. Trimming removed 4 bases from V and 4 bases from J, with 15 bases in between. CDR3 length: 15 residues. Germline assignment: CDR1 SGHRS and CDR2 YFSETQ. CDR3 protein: CASSPPDRSYNEQFF. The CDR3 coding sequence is TGCGCCAGCAGCCCCCCAGATCGAAGTTACAATGAGCAGTTCTTC.

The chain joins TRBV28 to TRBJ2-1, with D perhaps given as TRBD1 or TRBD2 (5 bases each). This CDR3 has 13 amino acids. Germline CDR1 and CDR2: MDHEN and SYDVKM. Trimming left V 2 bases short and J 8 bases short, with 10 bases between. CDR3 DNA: TGTGCCAGCAGTTTAGGTGGGACGGATGAGCAGTTCTTC. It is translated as CASSLGGTDEQFF.